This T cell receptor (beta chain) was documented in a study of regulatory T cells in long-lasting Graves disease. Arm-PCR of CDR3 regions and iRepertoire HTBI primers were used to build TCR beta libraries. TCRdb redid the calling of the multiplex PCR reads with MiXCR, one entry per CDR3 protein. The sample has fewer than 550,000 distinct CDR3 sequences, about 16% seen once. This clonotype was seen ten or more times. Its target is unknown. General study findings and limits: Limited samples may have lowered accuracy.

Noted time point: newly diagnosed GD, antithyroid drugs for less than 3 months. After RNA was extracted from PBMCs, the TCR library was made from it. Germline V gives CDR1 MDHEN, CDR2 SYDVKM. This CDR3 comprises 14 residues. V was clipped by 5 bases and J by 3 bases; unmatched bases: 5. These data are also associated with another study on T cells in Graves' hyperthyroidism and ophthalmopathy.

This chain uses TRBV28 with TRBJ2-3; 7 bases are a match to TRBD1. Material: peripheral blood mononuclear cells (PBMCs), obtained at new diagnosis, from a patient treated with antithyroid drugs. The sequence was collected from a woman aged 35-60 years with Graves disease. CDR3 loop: CASSPTTGTDTQYF. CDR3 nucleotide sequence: TGTGCCAGCAGTCCAACGACAGGGACAGATACGCAGTATTTT.